This T cell receptor (beta chain) emerged from a study of spatial heterogeneity in lung cancer. Each CDR3 protein is one row after TCRdb ran MiXCR on the 5' RACE reads. Seen here are roughly 18,000 distinct CDR3 sequences, over 9% observed once, and the top ten hold about a fifth. This clonotype was recorded a few times. This CDR3 comprises 12 residues. V was shortened by 3 bases and J by 3 bases, with 6 bases between the two germline ends. Germline values: CDR1 DFQATT, CDR2 SNEGSKA (reference sequence). Specified time point: blood at routine non-recurrence follow-up after resection. This TCR was recovered from a male donor with early-stage non-small cell lung cancer. The sequences come from PBMCs, collected at follow-up. J is TRBJ1-3 and V is TRBV20-1; D gene uncertain. The CDR3 loop is CSARASGNTIYF. The CDR3 bases are TGCAGTGCTAGGGCCAGTGGAAACACCATATATTTT.